This TCR beta chain emerged from a study of blood T cells in healthy people across ages. Study outcomes and limitations: Diversity of TCR beta per million T cells declined in a roughly linear way with age. Leaving the PBMCs unsorted stopped any conclusive comparison of naive versus antigen-experienced cells.

Germline loops: CDR1 SGHRS, CDR2 YFSETQ. J gave up 5 bases and V 3 bases, and 10 bases lay outside the gene matches. This CDR3 is built from 15 residues. The sample holds a few counts of this clonotype. The antigen remains unidentified. Sample-barcoded 5' priming and a J-beta primer mix drove a second PCR of about 6 to 12 cycles. Researchers report that a template-switch adaptor with 12 random nucleotides tagged each cDNA molecule. One entry per CDR3 protein, called by TCRdb with MiXCR from the 5' RACE reads. Of around 1,000,000 distinct CDR3 sequences in the sample, less than 45% were seen once. The TCR comes from a man between 18 and 29 years old in good health. Specimen: blood. The chain joins TRBV5-1 to TRBJ1-2; 7 bases line up with TRBD1. The CDR3 here is CASSSPDRPLYGYTF. CDR3 coding DNA: TGCGCCAGCAGCTCTCCGGACAGGCCCCTTTATGGCTACACCTTC.